This TCR beta chain was profiled in a study of graft-versus-host responses after intestinal transplantation. Relative to its sample, this clone is medium-sized. The authors seeded around 200,000 CFSE-labeled responder cells together with around 200,000 irradiated stimulator cells tagged with violet dye. V was shortened by 6 bases and J by 0 bases, with 18 bases between the two germline ends. Germline CDR1 is MDHEN and CDR2 is SYDVKM. The CDR3 has 16 residues. Clones were read by immunoSEQ multiplex PCR, and TCRdb kept only the in-frame ones, dropping some. The table has over 8,000 clones, roughly a third seen once.

Sequenced material: alloreactive CD8+ T cells from a mixed lymphocyte reaction culture, taken before intestinal transplant. Regarding subset: CFSE-low proliferating T cells sorted from approximately six-day pre-transplant mixed lymphocyte reaction (GvH or HvG direction). The receptor comes from a human patient who received an intestinal transplant. This chain links TRBV28 with TRBJ2-7; tentatively, D is TRBD1 (8 bases). CDR3 sequence: CASRPGQGGSSYEQYF. CDR3 nucleotides: TGTGCCAGCAGACCCGGACAGGGAGGGAGCTCCTACGAGCAGTACTTC.